This TCR beta chain was identified during a study of blood T cell repertoires in COVID-19 (dated by TCRdb to the early 2020s). At the level of the whole study: Samples from collaborators originated in the United States, Italy and Spain and spanned both the acute and convalescent phases of COVID-19. The material from the prospective study consisted of cDNA or gDNA derived from T cells, B-cell-depleted T cells, or PBMCs. HLA class I and class II types, where available, came from metadata supplied by the sample provider rather than from assay-based typing. Deeply sampled blood TCRbeta repertoires from subjects exposed to, actively infected with, or recovered from COVID-19 were included in the dataset. The samples were drawn from the first 160 participants of the ongoing ImmuneRACE study and from over a thousand subjects provided by 6 global collaborators. A freely available public database, intended as a resource for researchers studying the immune response to SARS-CoV-2, is where the repertoires were released. Nearly every sample came with metadata listing a de-identified subject ID, COVID-19 status, age in years and sex.

Samples from volunteer blood donors who had recovered from COVID-19 were contributed by a second Seattle source. Collaborating institutions collected whole blood in K2EDTA tubes following their own protocols. Collaborator samples were shipped for TCRbeta analysis as frozen whole blood, isolated PBMCs, or DNA extracted from either sample type. Paper-wide results and their limitations: The quantity of clinical and demographic metadata differed by source and by participant and was supplied without curation.

A word on this clone: What antigen it recognizes has not been identified. No per-base quality is available; no much larger clone lies one base away. This same CDR3 is encoded by further DNA sequences in the sample.

CDR1 and CDR2, per the germline V gene, are MNHEY and SVGAGI. From V the trimming removes 6 bases and from J it removes 3 bases, while the gene matches leave 3 bases of the junction unaccounted for. The CDR3 covers 13 residues, taking in both the cysteine and the phenylalanine. Only the CDR3 DNA stays, 39 bases, in frame from base 1. The immunoSEQ Assay, a bias-controlled multiplex PCR, was used to amplify TCRbeta CDR3 regions from genomic DNA. The source study handled its data this way. Nucleated cell counts per sample were estimated from amplification of reference gene primers within the assay. Sequence reads were collapsed and filtered to measure the absolute abundance of every unique TCRbeta CDR3 rearrangement. For each sample, productive Simpson clonality was calculated as the square root of Simpson's diversity index over productive rearrangements. Sourced from immuneACCESS, this table was stored by TCRdb with only in-frame sequences that have V and J called. A share of the clones is absent; for the studies checked, an unresolved V gene accounts for under half, and the remainder has no known explanation. V and J calls and clone size are copied from that table; D and trimming were computed from the DNA. The sample has about 330,000 clones on record, around 92% of them singletons. Under 8% of the sample goes to the ten largest clones.

The V and J segments used are TRBV6-5 and TRBJ2-7, and 9 bases in between align with TRBD1. This receptor was taken from a young man who had recovered from COVID-19. The sample comprised peripheral blood. The sequenced DNA is TGTGCCAGCAGGGGGGGACAGGGCTACGAGCAGTACTTC. Its protein reads: CASRGGQGYEQYF.